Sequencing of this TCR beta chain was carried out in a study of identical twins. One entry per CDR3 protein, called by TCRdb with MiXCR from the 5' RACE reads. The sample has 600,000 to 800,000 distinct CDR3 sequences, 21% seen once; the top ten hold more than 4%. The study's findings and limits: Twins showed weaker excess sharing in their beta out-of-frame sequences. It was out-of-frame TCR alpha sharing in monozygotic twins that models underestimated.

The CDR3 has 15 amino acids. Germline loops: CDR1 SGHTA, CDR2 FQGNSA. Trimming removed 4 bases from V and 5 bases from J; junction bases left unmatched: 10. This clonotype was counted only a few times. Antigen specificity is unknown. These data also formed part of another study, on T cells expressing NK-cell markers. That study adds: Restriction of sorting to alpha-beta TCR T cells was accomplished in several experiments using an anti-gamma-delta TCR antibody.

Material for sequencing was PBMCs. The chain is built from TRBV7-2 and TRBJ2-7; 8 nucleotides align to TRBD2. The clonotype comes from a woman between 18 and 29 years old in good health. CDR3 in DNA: TGTGCCAGCAGCTCAGGGGTAGCGGGAAAACACGAGCAGTACTTC. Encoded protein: CASSSGVAGKHEQYF.